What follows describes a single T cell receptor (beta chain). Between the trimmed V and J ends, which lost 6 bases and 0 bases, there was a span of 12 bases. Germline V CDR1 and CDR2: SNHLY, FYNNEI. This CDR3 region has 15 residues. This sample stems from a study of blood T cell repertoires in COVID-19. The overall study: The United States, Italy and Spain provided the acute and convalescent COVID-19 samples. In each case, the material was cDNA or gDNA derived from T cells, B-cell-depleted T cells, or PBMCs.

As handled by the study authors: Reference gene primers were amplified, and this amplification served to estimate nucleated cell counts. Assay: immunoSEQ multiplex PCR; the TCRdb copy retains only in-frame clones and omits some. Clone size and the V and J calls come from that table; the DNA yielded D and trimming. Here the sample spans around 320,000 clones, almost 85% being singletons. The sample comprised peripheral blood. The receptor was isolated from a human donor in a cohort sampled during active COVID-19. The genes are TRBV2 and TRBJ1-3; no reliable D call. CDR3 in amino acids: CASREGLLSGNTIYF. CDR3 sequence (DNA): TGTGCCAGCAGGGAGGGTCTTCTCTCTGGAAACACCATATATTTT.